These 8 T cell receptor beta chains were sequenced from one sample in a study of technical replicates of blood from a few donors. Here immunoSEQ multiplex PCR was the method, and the copy in TCRdb shows in-frame clones only, minus some. Of under 95,000 clones in the sample, nearly 97% were seen once. Sample: T cells isolated from PBMCs. Source of these receptors: a human donor in good health.

The chain has TRBV7-9 and TRBJ2-7; 9 nucleotides line up with TRBD1. Per germline, CDR1 SEHNR and CDR2 FQNEAQ (reference sequence). This CDR3 has 15 amino acids. J gave up 3 bases and V 4 bases, and 7 bases lay outside the gene matches. This CDR3 reads CASSSIGTGSYEQYF. In nucleotides, the CDR3 is TGTGCCAGCAGCTCGATTGGGACAGGGAGCTACGAGCAGTACTTC.

This rearrangement joins TRBV14 to TRBJ2-4; 7 bases are shared with TRBD1. Germline-derived CDR1 and CDR2 are SGHDN and FVKESK. The CDR3 is made up of 17 amino acids. The ends lost 2 bases at V and 0 bases at J; junction bases unmatched: 7. The CDR3 nucleotides read TGTGCCAGCAGCCAATCCAACAGGGGCTTAGCCAAAAACATTCAGTACTTC. Encoded protein: CASSQSNRGLAKNIQYF.

This sequence joins TRBV7-9 and TRBJ1-5, with D possibly matching TRBD1 (5 bases). Germline assignment: CDR1 SEHNR and CDR2 FQNEAQ (reference sequence). Trimming took off 4 bases at V and 6 bases at J, with 19 bases between the two ends. This CDR3 spans 16 amino acids. The CDR3 DNA is TGTGCCAGCAGCTATGAGGCCGGGGGAAGGGGTCAGCCCCAGCATTTT. Amino acids: CASSYEAGGRGQPQHF.

DNA of the CDR3: TGCAGTGCTAGTATCGGCAATGAGCAGTTCTTC. Translated: CSASIGNEQFF. The genes are TRBV20-1 and TRBJ2-1; no clear D gene. Trimming cost V 3 bases and J 6 bases, with 6 bases left between them. CDR1 and CDR2 from the germline V gene are DFQATT and SNEGSKA (reference sequence). This CDR3 has 11 amino acids.

This chain joins TRBV18 and TRBJ1-1; D is perhaps TRBD1 (6 bases). V lost 2 bases to trimming and J lost 6 bases, with 16 bases between them. The CDR3 runs 15 residues. Germline V gene sequence: CDR1 KGHSH, CDR2 LQKENI. The CDR3 protein is CASSPISAGASEAFF. The CDR3 nucleotides read TGTGCCAGCTCACCAATATCCGCGGGGGCATCTGAAGCTTTCTTT.

The chain combines TRBV9 with TRBJ1-1, with TRBD1 as a possible D gene (6 bases). With 4 bases removed from V and 6 bases from J, the gap between germline ends came to 19 bases. Per the germline V gene, CDR1 is SGDLS and CDR2 is YYNGEE. CDR3 length equals 15 residues. The CDR3 DNA reads as TGTGCCAGCAGCTCCTCGTCGGGGACACTCGCTGAAGCTTTCTTT. This sequence encodes CASSSSSGTLAEAFF.

The V and J genes are TRBV5-4 and TRBJ2-1, with 9 positions matching TRBD2. From germline, CDR1 is SGHNT and CDR2 YYREEE (reference sequence). The CDR3 consists of 16 residues. Trimming cost V 9 bases and J 7 bases; bases outside gene matches: 17. The CDR3 nucleotides are TGTGCCACCGCAGAGCGGGAGGAAGGTCTGGGTAATGAGCAGTTCTTC. Protein product: CATAEREEGLGNEQFF.

This rearrangement joins TRBV4-1 to TRBJ2-2; TRBD1 matches 9 bases. The CDR3 has 17 amino acids. From germline, CDR1 is MGHRA and CDR2 YSYEKL. Trimming at V came to 0 bases and at J to 3 bases, leaving 5 bases not matched to a gene. The DNA for the CDR3 is TGCGCCAGCAGCCAAGATAAGGACAGGGGAGACACCGGGGAGCTGTTTTTT. This gives the protein CASSQDKDRGDTGELFF.